These 16 T cell receptor beta chains came from one sample sequenced in a study of tumor and adjacent non-tumor tissue in lung cancer (dated by TCRdb to between 2018 and 2020). The method was multiplex PCR. Instrument on record: Illumina HiSeq 2500. TCRbeta libraries were constructed through three rounds of nested PCR with primers (Table S4) according to protocols modified from ARM-PCR. TCRdb cleaned the public reads at Q25 with fastp, built clones with MiXCR and kept in-frame beta chains. Merged by CDR3 protein, the rows form single entries marked with the most common genes and DNA. The sample records 70,000 to 90,000 distinct CDR3 sequences, around 77% of which are singletons. The top ten hold approximately 12% of the sample. Bulk unsorted tissue served as the source for RNA extraction, and RNA quality was assessed using a NanoDrop ND-1000 and an Agilent 2100. The specimen sequenced was lung tumor tissue. These receptor sequences come from a woman between 50 and 59 years old with non-small cell lung cancer.

As regards this clonotype: A much larger clone sits a single nucleotide away, making a read error possible. Likely a read error: the CDR3 ends without its conserved phenylalanine or tryptophan. J is TRBJ2-3 and V is TRBV7-2, with a weak D call TRBD2 (6 bases). The CDR3 spans 16 residues. Germline V CDR1 and CDR2: SGHTA, FQGNSA. V was clipped by 3 bases and J by 6 bases, with 19 bases between them. CDR3 sequence reads: CASSFPLARTLDTQYL. CDR3 bases: TGTGCCAGCAGCTTCCCTCTAGCGAGGACTTTGGATACGCAGTATCTT.

Comments on this clonotype: It may be a read error: a sequence one base away is much more abundant. V usage is TRBV20-1 and J usage is TRBJ2-1; TRBD2 matches 8 bases. Trimming removed 6 bases from V and 4 bases from J; junction bases left unmatched: 14. CDR1 is DFQATT and CDR2 is SNEGSKA in the germline V gene (reference sequence). This CDR3 spans 16 amino acids. The CDR3 DNA reads as TGCAGTGCGATCCCCATATGGAGCGGGAGTTACAATGAGCAGTTCTTC. This translates into CSAIPIWSGSYNEQFF.

This clonotype appeared once. Germline is not matched at one junction end, which may reflect a read error. The chain links TRBV4-1 to TRBJ2-2, with 9 bases aligning to TRBD1. This CDR3 has 17 residues. The germline V gene has CDR1 MGHRA and CDR2 YSYEKL. The CDR3 region has the DNA TGCGCCAGCAGCCCCTTGGGACAGGGTGGTGGCACCCGGGAACTGTTTTTT. Its protein product is CASSPLGQGGGTRELFF.

This clonotype showed up many times. V and J are TRBV7-8 and TRBJ2-7; no firm D call. There are 13 residues in the CDR3. V gave up 6 bases and J gave up 3 bases, with 12 bases separating them. The germline V gene encodes CDR1 SGHVS and CDR2 FQNEAQ. CDR3 in amino acids: CASRPPVDYEQYF. The CDR3 nucleotides read TGTGCCAGCAGGCCCCCCGTGGACTACGAGCAGTACTTC.

Regarding this clonotype: Sequence at one end of the junction differs from germline and may be a read error. The CDR3 spells CANSYSMGTSGRDKEQFF. CDR3 bases: TGTGCCAACAGTTACTCGATGGGGACTAGCGGACGGGACAAAGAGCAGTTCTTC. This chain uses TRBV6-5 with TRBJ2-1; TRBD2 matches at 11 bases. The CDR3 is 18 residues long. CDR1 and CDR2 (germline): MNHEY, SVGAGI.

On this clonotype itself: Because it lacks the conserved phenylalanine or tryptophan at the end, this CDR3 is likely a read error. CDR3 residues: CASSQPGLSNEQFL. CDR3 nucleotide sequence: TGCGCCAGCAGCCAGCCGGGACTAAGTAATGAGCAGTTCCTC. This chain connects TRBV4-1 to TRBJ2-1; 7 bases match TRBD2. The J segment lost 7 bases and the V segment lost 3 bases, leaving 6 bases of the junction unmatched. This CDR3 is built from 14 residues. CDR1 is MGHRA and CDR2 is YSYEKL in the germline V gene.

A note on this clonotype: At one boundary the junction diverges from the germline segment, which might be a read error. The V gene is TRBV5-4, the J gene TRBJ2-1, with 9 bases that match TRBD2. The germline CDR1 and CDR2 sequences are SGHNT and YYREEE (reference sequence). The CDR3 has 15 residues. The CDR3 coding sequence is TGTACCAGCAGCTTTAGCGGGAGTATTTACAATGAGCAGTTCTTC. Translating it yields CTSSFSGSIYNEQFF.

As to this clonotype: The conserved phenylalanine or tryptophan normally closing the CDR3 is absent here, so this likely arose from a read error. The CDR3 region has the DNA TGTGCCAGCAGTGGGGGGCTCGGGACGAAAAAGCAGTACTTA. Protein sequence: CASSGGLGTKKQYL. The chain employs TRBV6-6 and TRBJ2-7; D is perhaps TRBD1 or TRBD2 (6 bases each). V shed 5 bases and J shed 8 bases, with 19 bases lying between them. CDR1 MNHNY and CDR2 SVGAGI come from the germline V gene (reference sequence). The CDR3 sequence is 14 residues long.

As to this clonotype: An end of the junction does not agree with germline; a read error may underlie this. This chain links TRBV29-1 with TRBJ2-7; TRBD1 matches 7 bases. Looked up from germline, CDR1 is SQVTM and CDR2 is ANQGSEA. This CDR3 contains 13 residues. Here the CDR3 reads CSVAVGQWIEQYF. The CDR3 DNA reads as TGCAGCGTTGCGGTGGGACAGTGGATCGAGCAGTATTTC.

This clonotype was seen repeatedly, ten times or more. The rearrangement links TRBV7-9 to TRBJ2-1, with D possibly TRBD2 on 5 matching bases. Deletions cut 4 bases from V and 4 bases from J, with 17 bases between. This CDR3 is 16 amino acids long. Per the germline V gene, CDR1 is SEHNR and CDR2 is FQNEAQ (reference sequence). CDR3 sequence (DNA): TGTGCCAGCAGCTCCTATGCGGGCAGCCCTTACAATGAGCAGTTCTTC. This gives the protein CASSSYAGSPYNEQFF.

CDR3 nucleotide sequence: TGTGCCAGCAGTTTAATGGGGGCCTGGAACTATTGTTACACCTTC. The encoded protein is CASSLMGAWNYCYTF. The chain combines TRBV28 with TRBJ1-2, with D tentatively TRBD1 (6 bases). The germline V gene has CDR1 MDHEN and CDR2 SYDVKM. This CDR3 is built from 15 residues. The ends were cut back, 2 bases at V and 11 bases at J, with 21 bases in the middle.

This clonotype was detected only a few times. This could be a read error, since a much larger clone is one nucleotide away. The chain couples TRBV7-9 to TRBJ1-1; TRBD1 matches 7 bases. The CDR3 has 15 amino acids. Germline V gives CDR1 SEHNR, CDR2 FQNEAQ (reference sequence). The J segment lost 11 bases and the V segment lost 5 bases, leaving 17 bases of the junction unmatched. CDR3 nucleotides: TGTGCCAGCAGCCCCCCGCTACCGACAGGGATCGGCGCTTTCTTT. Residues: CASSPPLPTGIGAFF.

A note on this clonotype: One end of the junction is discordant with germline, which a read error may explain. The rearrangement uses TRBV6-1 and TRBJ2-1; weak D call: TRBD2 (6 bases). Germline V gene lookup returns CDR1 MNHNS and CDR2 SASEGT. The CDR3 covers 15 residues. The CDR3 DNA follows: TGTGCCAGCAATGAAACGGGGGAGGCGGGGCATGAGCAATTCTTT. Encoded protein: CASNETGEAGHEQFF.

Points on this clonotype: This may arise from a read error, as a much more abundant clone is one base away. The chain combines TRBV28 with TRBJ2-1, with D unresolved. The CDR3 totals 13 residues. Germline assignment: CDR1 MDHEN and CDR2 SYDVKM. DNA for the CDR3: TGTGCCAGCAGGAAAAGTGCCCACAATGACCAGTTCTTC. Protein product: CASRKSAHNDQFF.

This clonotype was seen many times. The chain employs TRBV5-1 and TRBJ2-3; TRBD2 matches at 8 bases. CDR3 length: 15 residues. Looked up from germline, CDR1 is SGHRS and CDR2 is YFSETQ. J lost 1 base, V lost 3 bases, and 4 bases had no gene match. The CDR3 is CASSSTGGGTDTQYF. The CDR3 coding sequence is TGCGCCAGCAGCTCCACGGGGGGGGGCACAGATACGCAGTATTTT.

Notes on this clonotype: This may be a read error, as it is one base from a much larger clone. The rearrangement uses TRBV5-1 and TRBJ2-3; 13 bases map to TRBD2. The length of the CDR3 is 15 residues. CDR1 is SGHRS and CDR2 is YFSETQ in the germline V gene. CDR3 nucleotides: TGCGCCAGCACCGGACTAGCGGGAGCGACAGATTCGCAGTATTTT. It yields the protein CASTGLAGATDSQYF.